This note documents a single TCR beta chain sequence. Its antigen specificity is not known. Base-call qualities are not available, and no considerably larger clone is one nucleotide away. This specimen comes from a study of blood T cell repertoires in COVID-19 (TCRdb year 2020). With regard to the full study: Collaborator samples came from the United States, Italy and Spain and covered acute and convalescent phases of COVID-19. HLA class I and class II types, where available, came from metadata supplied by the sample provider rather than from assay-based typing. The dataset comprised deeply sampled blood TCRbeta repertoires from subjects exposed to, actively infected with, or recovered from COVID-19. A de-identified subject ID, COVID-19 status, age in years and sex were almost always included in the sample metadata. The material from the prospective study consisted of cDNA or gDNA derived from T cells, B-cell-depleted T cells, or PBMCs. The repertoires were released in a freely available public database meant as a resource for research on the immune response to SARS-CoV-2. The samples were drawn from the first 160 participants of the ongoing ImmuneRACE study and from about 1,200 subjects provided by 6 global collaborators.

TCRbeta CDR3 regions were amplified from genomic DNA using the immunoSEQ Assay, a bias-controlled multiplex PCR. The authors' pipeline ran thus. The number of nucleated cells in each sample was estimated from the amplification of reference gene primers within the assay. Sequence reads were collapsed and filtered to measure the absolute abundance of every unique TCRbeta CDR3 rearrangement. For each sample, productive Simpson clonality was calculated as the square root of Simpson's diversity index over productive rearrangements. As stored in TCRdb, this immuneACCESS dataset retains in-frame rearrangements with V and J assigned. A fraction of the clones does not appear; measured against another copy, unresolved V genes explain less than half of the discrepancy, and the remainder lacks a known reason. That table is the source of V, J and clone size, and D and trimming were worked out from the DNA. In this sample the table shows under 300,000 clones, around four fifths of which occur a single time. The top ten clonotypes cover roughly 5% of the sample.

Results the study describes overall, beyond this receptor: Clinical and demographic metadata were provided uncurated, with the amount varying by source and participant.

The CDR3 measures 15 amino acids from cysteine to phenylalanine. Solely the CDR3 DNA is kept, with 45 bases framed from the first base. V was cut back by 0 bases and J by 5 bases, leaving a gap of 14 bases between them. From a lookup of the germline V gene, CDR1 and CDR2 are SGHRS and YFSETQ. Collaborating institutions collected whole blood in K2EDTA tubes following their own protocols. For TCRbeta analysis, collaborators shipped samples in one of three forms: frozen whole blood, isolated PBMCs, or DNA extracted from either of those sample types. The receptor was derived from an elderly man with acute or convalescent COVID-19. The rearranged chain carries TRBV5-1 and TRBJ1-1; the D gene is perhaps TRBD1, on 5 matching bases. The sequencing input was peripheral blood. The DNA is TGCGCCAGCAGCTTGGATCCGGGGGGGATGACTGAAGCTTTCTTT. Its coded protein is CASSLDPGGMTEAFF.